A single sample gave rise to the 8 T cell receptor beta chains below, sequenced in a study of T cells in Graves' hyperthyroidism and ophthalmopathy. Template material for amplifying TCR beta CDR3 regions consisted of RNA transcripts. Using the HTBI primer set, a first-round RT-PCR was run on the TCR CDR3. TCRdb passed the multiplex PCR reads through MiXCR, listing each CDR3 protein once. Of fewer than 500,000 distinct CDR3 sequences in the sample, approximately 15% were seen once. Material for sequencing was blood. The receptors derive from a man aged 30-40 years with Graves' hyperthyroidism that later progressed to Graves' ophthalmopathy.

This clonotype was seen more than once but under ten times. This chain uses TRBV11-3 with TRBJ2-7, with D tentatively TRBD2 (7 bases). CDR1 SGHNT and CDR2 YENEEA come from the germline V gene. V was pared by 2 bases and J by 0 bases, with 20 bases between. The CDR3 consists of 18 residues. The CDR3 DNA reads as TGTGCCAGCAGCTTAAATTGGCGGGGGCCCTTTAACTCCTACGAGCAGTACTTC. Translation: CASSLNWRGPFNSYEQYF.

The J gene is TRBJ2-5, the V gene TRBV24-1; 10 nucleotides match TRBD2. V dropped 6 bases and J dropped 1; count of bases not matched to a gene: 1. The CDR3 covers 14 residues. Germline V CDR1 and CDR2: KGHDR, SFDVKD. The CDR3, as DNA: TGTGCCACCAGTCCTAGCGGGAGCCAAGAGACCCAGTACTTC. It is translated as CATSPSGSQETQYF.

Points on this clonotype: A much larger clone differs by one base, so this may be a read error. V and J are TRBV2 and TRBJ1-2; a possible D gene is TRBD1 (6 bases). Trimming took off 6 bases at V and 3 bases at J, with 17 bases between the two ends. Germline V lookup: CDR1 SNHLY, CDR2 FYNNEI. The CDR3 consists of 15 residues. The CDR3: CASSELGQPDYGYTF. Here the CDR3 DNA reads TGTGCCAGCAGCGAATTAGGACAGCCCGACTATGGCTACACCTTC.

This clonotype was counted ten times or more. The chain recombines TRBV2 with TRBJ2-5; tentatively, D is TRBD2 (6 bases). The germline gives CDR1 SNHLY, CDR2 FYNNEI. The CDR3 contains 13 residues. V was clipped by 6 bases and J by 5 bases, with 13 bases between them. The CDR3 DNA reads TGTGCCAGCAGGCGGAGGGCCGCCGAGACCCAGTACTTC. Translation gives CASRRRAAETQYF.

V usage is TRBV11-2 and J usage is TRBJ2-3; D assignment may be TRBD1 or TRBD2 (5 bases each). This CDR3 region has 15 residues. Germline CDR1 SGHAT, CDR2 FQNNGV. Trimming took off 5 bases at V and 1 base at J, with 13 bases between the two ends. The CDR3 sequence: CASSETEGRTDTQYF. The CDR3 nucleotides are TGTGCCAGCAGCGAGACAGAGGGACGCACAGATACGCAGTATTTT.

This clonotype showed up just a few times. CDR3 bases: TGTGCCAGCAGCCAAGATCTGGGGACACCCCTCCACTTT. Its protein product is CASSQDLGTPLHF. V gene TRBV3-1 combines with J gene TRBJ1-6; D unclear. Germline loops: CDR1 LGHDT, CDR2 YNNKEL (reference sequence). The CDR3 is 13 amino acids. Trimming pared 0 bases from V and 11 bases from J, leaving 8 bases between.

This clonotype occurred once. This clone may be a read error of a much larger clone one base away. The chain couples TRBV5-3 to TRBJ1-5, with 7 bases that match TRBD1. TRBV5-3 is flagged as an ORF with uncertain function. Trimming took 3 bases from V and 5 from J; bases not matched to a gene: 11. This CDR3 comprises 16 residues. CDR3 residues: CARSYTPGQRYQPQHF. CDR3 DNA sequence: TGTGCCAGAAGCTATACTCCGGGACAGCGATATCAGCCCCAGCATTTT.

At least ten counts were recorded for this clonotype. V gene TRBV7-2 combines with J gene TRBJ1-2, with D hard to call. The length of the CDR3 is 16 residues. Germline V gene sequence: CDR1 SGHTA, CDR2 FQGNSA. The V end lost 5 bases, the J end lost 0 bases, and 16 bases lay between the germline ends. CDR3 nucleotides: TGTGCCAGCAGCCCAGGCGGCGGCCGATCTAACTATGGCTACACCTTC. It translates to CASSPGGGRSNYGYTF.